The 12 T cell receptor beta chains in this list originate from one sample, sequenced in a study of T cell repertoires in cytomegalovirus infection. The antigens these receptors bind are not known. TCRdb processed the reads anew with MiXCR; each CDR3 protein has one entry. The sample lists fewer than 900,000 distinct CDR3 sequences; under 35% were seen once. This specimen consisted of cultured CD8+ T cells from PBMCs, obtained from culture after CMV antigen stimulation. The receptor source for this set is a human donor in good health (CMV status not recorded). Some clones in this sample may be carry-over from other donors' samples.

The gene calls are TRBV7-9 and TRBJ1-2; D not certain. Trimming took 1 base from V and 8 from J, leaving 11 bases between them. The CDR3 runs to 13 residues. CDR1 is SEHNR, CDR2 FQNEAQ, per germline (reference sequence). The CDR3 DNA sequence: TGTGCCAGCAGCTTAGGGGCTCGGGAGGGCTACACCTTC. Translating it yields CASSLGAREGYTF.

This clonotype was detected only a few times. This chain links TRBV10-1 with TRBJ1-2; D is possibly TRBD1 (5 bases). The germline V gene encodes CDR1 WNHNN and CDR2 SYGVQD (reference sequence). This CDR3 is 13 amino acids long. Between the trimmed V and J ends, which lost 3 bases and 8 bases, there was a span of 13 bases. The CDR3 reads CASSDSGWGGYTF. CDR3 coding DNA: TGCGCCAGCAGTGACTCAGGGTGGGGCGGCTACACCTTC.

The V gene is TRBV10-3, the J gene TRBJ1-1; no reliable D call. This CDR3 is built from 17 residues. In germline, CDR1 is ENHRY, CDR2 SYGVKD. Trimming left V 6 bases short and J 3 bases short, with 23 bases between. The CDR3 here is CAIRVSGQTFEDTEAFF. CDR3 nucleotides: TGTGCCATCAGGGTGTCAGGTCAAACGTTTGAGGACACTGAAGCTTTCTTT.

This rearrangement joins TRBV4-1 to TRBJ1-1; no definite D call. V lost 4 bases and J lost 1, with 7 bases in between. Germline values: CDR1 MGHRA, CDR2 YSYEKL. CDR3 length: 13 amino acids. CDR3 sequence (DNA): TGCGCCAGCAGCCCCCACCCGAACACTGAAGCTTTCTTT. It specifies CASSPHPNTEAFF.

The rearrangement joins TRBV3-1 to TRBJ1-1; D is undetermined. This CDR3 is 20 amino acids long. The V end was cut by 2 bases, the J end by 5 bases, with 30 bases between. The germline CDR1 and CDR2 sequences are LGHDT and YNNKEL (reference sequence). This chain's CDR3 is CASSQFYPRDTGKVQTEAFF. The DNA of the CDR3 is TGTGCCAGCAGCCAATTTTATCCTCGGGATACGGGAAAGGTTCAAACTGAAGCTTTCTTT. Complete variable domain (other parts from reference TRBV3-1 and TRBJ1-1): DTAVSQTPKYLVTQMGNDKSIKCEQNLGHDTMYWYKQDSKKFLKIMFSYNNKELIINETVPNRFSPKSPDKAHLNLHINSLELGDSAVYFCASSQFYPRDTGKVQTEAFFGQGTRLTVV.

The CDR3, as DNA: TGTGCCAGCAGCTTTGGATTGGACGCGCAGTACGTC. It is translated as CASSFGLDAQYV. The rearrangement links TRBV7-6 to TRBJ2-7; the D is unclear. The CDR3 is made up of 12 amino acids. V lost 3 bases and J 9 bases, leaving 12 bases between the germline ends. The germline V gene encodes CDR1 SGHVS and CDR2 FNYEAQ.

CDR3 protein: CASSPSGTGRYSPLHF. The CDR3 DNA sequence: TGTGCCAGCAGTCCGTCCGGGACAGGGAGATATTCACCCCTCCACTTT. The chain links TRBV27 to TRBJ1-6; the match to TRBD1 covers 9 bases. The CDR3 is 16 residues long. J gave up 8 bases and V 5 bases, and 10 bases lay outside the gene matches. The germline gives CDR1 MNHEY, CDR2 SMNVEV (reference sequence).

The V and J genes are TRBV19 and TRBJ2-7, with D possibly TRBD2 on 5 matching bases. The CDR3 length is 15 residues. V was clipped by 5 bases and J by 3 bases, with 17 bases between them. CDR1 is LNHDA, CDR2 SQIVND, per germline (reference sequence). The CDR3 region has the DNA TGTGCCAGTAGTTCCCCCGGTGGGGAGAACTACGAGCAGTACTTC. It translates to CASSSPGGENYEQYF.

This chain joins TRBV3-1 and TRBJ1-2; no reliable D call. V gave up 2 bases and J gave up 8 bases, with 15 bases separating them. Germline V gene sequence: CDR1 LGHDT, CDR2 YNNKEL (reference sequence). There are 14 residues in the CDR3. The CDR3 spells CASSQISALRGYTF. For the CDR3, the DNA is TGTGCCAGCAGCCAAATATCGGCGCTCAGGGGCTACACCTTC.

V is TRBV19 and J is TRBJ1-4, with no clear D. This CDR3 is 10 amino acids long. Trimming removed 7 bases from V and 5 bases from J, with 2 bases in between. Per the germline V gene, CDR1 is LNHDA and CDR2 is SQIVND (reference sequence). The CDR3 loop reads CASKNEKLFF. The CDR3 DNA follows: TGTGCCAGTAAAAATGAAAAACTGTTTTTT.

Of note for this clonotype: This may be a read error: a much more frequent sequence differs by one nucleotide. V and J are TRBV7-8 and TRBJ1-2, with D possibly TRBD1 on 6 matching bases. V lost 2 bases, J lost 0 bases, and 19 bases lay in between. There are 18 residues in the CDR3. The germline CDR1 and CDR2 sequences are SGHVS and FQNEAQ. CDR3 bases: TGTGCCAGCAGCTTATCCCCTTCGGGGGACATCTCTAACTATGGCTACACCTTC. Residues: CASSLSPSGDISNYGYTF.

V gene TRBV12-3 or TRBV12-4 combines with J gene TRBJ2-4; TRBD1 matches 7 bases. The CDR3 loop spans 16 amino acids. The V gene end was trimmed by 5 bases and the J gene end by 0 bases; junction bases not matched to a gene: 7. The CDR3 loop reads CASSPPTGTAKNIQYF. CDR3 bases: TGTGCCAGCAGTCCTCCGACAGGGACAGCCAAAAACATTCAGTACTTC.